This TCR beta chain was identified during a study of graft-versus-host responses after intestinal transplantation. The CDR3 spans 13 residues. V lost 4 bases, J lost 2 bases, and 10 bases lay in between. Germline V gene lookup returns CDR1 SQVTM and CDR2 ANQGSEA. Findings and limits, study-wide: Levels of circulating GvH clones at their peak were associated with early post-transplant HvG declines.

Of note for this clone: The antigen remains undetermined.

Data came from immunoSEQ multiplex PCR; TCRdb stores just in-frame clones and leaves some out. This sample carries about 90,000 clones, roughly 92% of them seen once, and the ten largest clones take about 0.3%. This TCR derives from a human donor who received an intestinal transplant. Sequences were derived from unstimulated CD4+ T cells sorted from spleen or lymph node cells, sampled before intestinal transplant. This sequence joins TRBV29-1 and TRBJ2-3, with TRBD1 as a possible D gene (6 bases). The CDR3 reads CSVGGLATDTQYF. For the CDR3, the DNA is TGCAGCGTTGGGGGGCTAGCCACAGATACGCAGTATTTT.